Each of the 6 T cell receptor beta chains below was sequenced from the same sample in a study of shared T cell receptors in the human thymus. Using immunoSEQ multiplex PCR, the repertoire was profiled, and TCRdb retains in-frame clones only, with some absent. The sample consists of hundreds of thousands of clones, about 89% of them appearing once. The sample also formed part of further work on human thymus T cells.

The source material was thymocytes. These receptors all come from a boy under three years old with a congenital heart defect.

V gene TRBV29-1 combines with J gene TRBJ2-7; D might be TRBD2 (6 bases). Trimming took off 1 base at V and 6 bases at J, with 13 bases between the two ends. This CDR3 contains 13 residues. Germline V lookup: CDR1 SQVTM, CDR2 ANQGSEA. The CDR3 spells CSVEGDLPFEQYF. CDR3 coding DNA: TGCAGCGTTGAAGGGGACTTGCCCTTCGAGCAGTACTTC.

The CDR3 sequence is CASSLPPRGGRDSPLHF. The CDR3 DNA sequence: TGTGCCAGCAGTTTACCCCCCAGAGGGGGACGTGATTCACCCCTCCACTTT. This chain connects TRBV27 to TRBJ1-6; D is possibly TRBD1 (6 bases). The CDR3 runs to 17 residues. CDR1 is MNHEY and CDR2 is SMNVEV in the germline V gene (reference sequence). V lost 2 bases and J 8 bases, leaving 19 bases between the germline ends.

The chain employs TRBV5-4 and TRBJ2-7, with 11 bases fitting TRBD1. V trimming: 0 bases; J trimming: 2 bases; junction bases outside the gene matches: 7. Germline values: CDR1 SGHNT, CDR2 YYREEE (reference sequence). This CDR3 has 17 amino acids. The CDR3 DNA sequence: TGTGCCAGCAGCTTGGGGAACCCGGGACAGGGGGCCTACGAGCAGTACTTC. Encoded protein: CASSLGNPGQGAYEQYF.

The V call is TRBV15, the J call TRBJ2-7; 11 bases fit TRBD2. CDR3 length: 18 amino acids. The germline gives CDR1 LNHNV, CDR2 YYDKDF (reference sequence). Trimming cost V 0 bases and J 0 bases; bases outside gene matches: 7. CDR3 amino acids: CATSRENSSGRTSYEQYF. CDR3 sequence (DNA): TGTGCCACCAGCAGAGAAAATTCTAGCGGGAGGACCTCCTACGAGCAGTACTTC.

The chain employs TRBV27 and TRBJ1-2; 7 bases are shared with TRBD1. Germline assignment: CDR1 MNHEY and CDR2 SMNVEV (reference sequence). Trimming at V came to 2 bases and at J to 6 bases, leaving 12 bases not matched to a gene. CDR3 length: 16 residues. Here the CDR3 reads CASSLKGTGAPDGYTF. DNA for the CDR3: TGTGCCAGCAGTTTAAAGGGAACAGGGGCCCCTGATGGCTACACCTTC.

This chain joins TRBV5-8 and TRBJ1-5, with a possible D match to TRBD1 (6 bases). Germline V gene data show CDR1 as SGHTS and CDR2 as YDEGEE. The CDR3 totals 11 residues. With 4 bases removed from V and 11 bases from J, the gap between germline ends came to 10 bases. CDR3 region: CASSPGTSQHF. The DNA for the CDR3 is TGTGCCAGCAGCCCGGGGACATCCCAGCATTTT.